Shown below are 11 T cell receptor beta chains from a single sample sequenced in a study of shared clonotypes between healthy human individuals. Assay used: immunoSEQ multiplex PCR; TCRdb lists only in-frame clones, some missing. The sample records 700,000 to 950,000 clones, approximately 96% being singletons. Naive CD8 cells comprised CD45RO-negative, CCR7-positively selected cells, excluding terminally differentiated effector memory CD45RA+ cells. Sequencing was done on a sample of naive CD8+ T cells sorted from blood. The receptors shown here come from a man younger than 45 in good health.

The rearrangement links TRBV28 to TRBJ2-7; TRBD2 agrees at 9 bases. This CDR3 spans 15 amino acids. From germline, CDR1 is MDHEN and CDR2 SYDVKM. Trimming removed 8 bases from V and 4 bases from J; junction bases left unmatched: 12. CDR3 loop: CASSRLAGREYEQYF. CDR3 in DNA: TGTGCCAGCTCTAGGCTAGCGGGAAGGGAATACGAGCAGTACTTC. The full variable domain, in which reference TRBV28 and TRBJ2-7 provide the parts outside the CDR3, is DVKVTQSSRYLVKRTGEKVFLECVQDMDHENMFWYRQDPGLGLRLIYFSYDVKMKEKGDIPEGYSVSREKKERFSLILESASTNQTSMYLCASSRLAGREYEQYFGPGTRLTVT.

The rearrangement joins TRBV11-3 to TRBJ2-5; D may be TRBD1 (6 bases). Looked up from germline, CDR1 is SGHNT and CDR2 is YENEEA. This CDR3 has 13 amino acids. Trimming left V 4 bases short and J 5 bases short, with 11 bases between. The CDR3, as DNA: TGTGCCAGCAGCTCCCCAGGGGTCGAGACCCAGTACTTC. Translating gives CASSSPGVETQYF.

A remark on this clone: The same CDR3 is also encoded by other DNA sequences in this sample. The V and J genes are TRBV30 and TRBJ2-1; 12 nucleotides align to TRBD2. Germline V gene sequence: CDR1 GTSNPN, CDR2 SVGIG (reference sequence). The CDR3 consists of 14 residues. The V gene end was trimmed by 2 bases and the J gene end by 7 bases; junction bases not matched to a gene: 3. In DNA, the CDR3 is TGTGCCTGGAGTACCGGACTAGCGGGAAATGAGCAGTTCTTC. Translated, it gives CAWSTGLAGNEQFF. Based on the CDR3 plus reference TRBV30 and TRBJ2-1, the full variable domain is SQTIHQWPATLVQPVGSPLSLECTVEGTSNPNLYWYRQAAGRGLQLLFYSVGIGQISSEVPQNLSASRPQDRQFILSSKKLLLSDSGFYLCAWSTGLAGNEQFFGPGTRLTVL.

DNA of the CDR3: TGTGCCATTTCGACTAGCGAGGGTTACGAGCAGTACTTC. Translating gives CAISTSEGYEQYF. The rearrangement joins TRBV28 to TRBJ2-7, with 8 bases that match TRBD2. The junction had 9 bases not matched to a gene; V was cut back by 10 bases and J by 4 bases. Germline CDR1 MDHEN, CDR2 SYDVKM. CDR3 length: 13 residues.

The chain combines TRBV7-9 with TRBJ2-2; no reliable D call. The germline V gene has CDR1 SEHNR and CDR2 FQNEAQ (reference sequence). Trimming took off 4 bases at V and 5 bases at J, with 2 bases between the two ends. This CDR3 is 11 amino acids long. The CDR3 DNA follows: TGTGCCAGCAGCTGGACCGGGGAGCTGTTTTTT. Protein sequence: CASSWTGELFF.

The chain combines TRBV7-9 with TRBJ2-2, with TRBD2 matching 7 bases. V lost 5 bases to trimming and J lost 16 bases; unmatched junction nucleotides: 7. The CDR3 loop spans 11 amino acids. Looked up from germline, CDR1 is SEHNR and CDR2 is FQNEAQ (reference sequence). DNA for the CDR3: TGTGCCAGCAGCATTTCGGGACTACAGTTTTTT. As protein: CASSISGLQFF.

V is TRBV13 and J is TRBJ1-5; D is ambiguous. The germline CDR1 and CDR2 sequences are PRHDT and FYEKMQ (reference sequence). V was trimmed by 2 bases and J by 8 bases, leaving 16 bases between them. The length of the CDR3 is 15 residues. The CDR3 DNA reads TGTGCCAGCAGCTTAAAGTTATCCAGCGTTGAGCCCCAGCATTTT. The encoded protein is CASSLKLSSVEPQHF.

CDR3 amino acids: CASAYSSGNTIYF. CDR3 coding DNA: TGTGCCAGCGCATATTCCTCTGGAAACACCATATATTTT. The rearrangement uses TRBV28 and TRBJ1-3; D remains ambiguous. Per the germline V gene, CDR1 is MDHEN and CDR2 is SYDVKM. V was pared by 8 bases and J by 0 bases, with 8 bases between. CDR3 size: 13 residues. Looking up the rest from reference TRBV28 and TRBJ1-3 gives the full variable domain: DVKVTQSSRYLVKRTGEKVFLECVQDMDHENMFWYRQDPGLGLRLIYFSYDVKMKEKGDIPEGYSVSREKKERFSLILESASTNQTSMYLCASAYSSGNTIYFGEGSWLTVV.

This clone was seen just once. V and J are TRBV28 and TRBJ2-5, with a possible D match to TRBD1 (6 bases). V was shortened by 6 bases and J by 5 bases, with 13 bases between the two germline ends. The CDR3 is 13 amino acids. Per the germline V gene, CDR1 is MDHEN and CDR2 is SYDVKM. The CDR3 here is CASSAGVKETQYF. The CDR3 nucleotides read TGTGCCAGCAGCGCAGGGGTTAAGGAGACCCAGTACTTC.

This chain connects TRBV7-6 to TRBJ2-3, with 9 bases aligning to TRBD1. CDR3 length: 16 amino acids. The trim removed 5 bases at V and 0 bases at J, leaving 6 bases unmatched. Germline V gene data show CDR1 as SGHVS and CDR2 as FNYEAQ. CDR3 loop: CASSATGGPSTDTQYF. In DNA, the CDR3 is TGTGCCAGCAGCGCAACAGGGGGCCCTAGCACAGATACGCAGTATTTT.

The chain couples TRBV25-1 to TRBJ2-7, with no clear D. Germline lookup yields CDR1 MGHDK and CDR2 SYGVNS. CDR3 length: 13 residues. V was clipped by 5 bases and J by 1 base, with 9 bases between them. The CDR3 region is CASSRLDSYEQYF. The DNA for the CDR3 is TGTGCCAGCAGTCGACTGGATTCCTACGAGCAGTACTTC.